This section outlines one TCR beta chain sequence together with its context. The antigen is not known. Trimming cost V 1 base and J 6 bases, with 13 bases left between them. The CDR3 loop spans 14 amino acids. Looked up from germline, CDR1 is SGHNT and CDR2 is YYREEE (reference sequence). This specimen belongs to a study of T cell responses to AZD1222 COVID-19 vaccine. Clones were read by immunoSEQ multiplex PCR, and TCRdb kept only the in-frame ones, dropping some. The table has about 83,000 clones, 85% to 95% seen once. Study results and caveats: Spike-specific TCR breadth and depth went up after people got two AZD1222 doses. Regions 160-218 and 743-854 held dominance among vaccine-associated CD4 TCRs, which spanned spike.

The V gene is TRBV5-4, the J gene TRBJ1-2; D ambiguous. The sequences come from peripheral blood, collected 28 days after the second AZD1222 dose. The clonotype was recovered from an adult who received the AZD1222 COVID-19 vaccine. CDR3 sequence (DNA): TGTGCCAGCAGCTTGTTTGGCCGGGAAGATGGCTACACCTTC. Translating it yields CASSLFGREDGYTF.